The present TCR beta chain was sequenced within a study of cytomegalovirus exposure and HLA in healthy donors. With regard to this clone: Its antigen remains unidentified.

Points from the study as a whole: The number of N-insertions in an Asian-associated ancestry cluster was reportedly below the approximately 700-donor mean in a later analysis. Whilst most TCR sequences proved rare, a subset of public TCRs occurred across many donors. HLA allele associations emerged for roughly 16,000 TCR beta sequences in a later analysis, at 0.05 false discovery rate.

V was shortened by 2 bases and J by 2 bases, with 12 bases between the two germline ends. CDR1 and CDR2 from the germline V gene are MDHEN and SYDVKM. The CDR3 sequence is 15 residues long. A multiplex PCR was run with 60 Vbeta primers and 13 Jbeta primers. Here immunoSEQ multiplex PCR was the method, and the copy in TCRdb shows in-frame clones only, minus some. Of about 170,000 clones listed, approximately 80% are singletons. The TCR sequence derives from a male donor in good health and CMV-seronegative. The material sequenced was PBMCs. This chain links TRBV28 with TRBJ1-2; tentative D call: TRBD1 (5 bases). For the CDR3, the DNA is TGTGCCAGCAGTTTAAATCAGGGTTGGAACTATGGCTACACCTTC. Translation: CASSLNQGWNYGYTF.